A selection of T cell receptor beta chains follows, all from one sample in a study of blood T cell repertoires in COVID-19. Libraries were prepared by immunoSEQ multiplex PCR; TCRdb keeps only in-frame clonotypes and omits some of them. The repertoire holds nearly 250,000 clones, about 84% seen once, with roughly 1.9% in the top ten. Sequenced: PBMCs or T cells enriched from blood (not recorded which). Every receptor here comes from a woman between 45 and 60 years old who had recovered from COVID-19. CDR3s leave out the opening cysteine and the closing phenylalanine or tryptophan. A D gene is named only where the DNA matches it firmly.

TRBJ1-2,TRBV11-2,.,ASSANLQGKNYGYT
TRBJ1-3,TRBV29-1,.,SVALYSGNTIY
TRBJ1-5,TRBV6-1,TRBD1,ASSDRGGAYSNQPQH
TRBJ1-5,TRBV2,.,ASRKVQNSNQPQH
TRBJ1-6,TRBV5-6,.,ASSLPDYNSPLH
TRBJ2-5,TRBV29-1,.,SVDPVQETQY
TRBJ1-1,TRBV2,TRBD1,ASSASAGTGNTEAF
TRBJ2-1,TRBV7-9,.,ASSPPSDEQF
TRBJ1-1,TRBV5-5,.,ASSPRGAEAF
TRBJ1-2,TRBV7-3,TRBD1,ASSDRQGGGYT
TRBJ2-5,TRBV7-9,.,ASSNSEGTTETQY
TRBJ2-1,TRBV7-9,.,ASSLGPYGNEQF
TRBJ1-4,TRBV5-1,.,ASRGRDSTNEKLF
TRBJ1-1,TRBV7-9,.,ASSLEQDSEAF
TRBJ2-5,TRBV18,TRBD1,ASSPPTGVKTQY
TRBJ1-4,TRBV4-1,TRBD1,ASSLYTGASEKLF
TRBJ2-3,TRBV9,TRBD2,ASSVDPGGTDTQY
TRBJ1-1,TRBV30,TRBD1,AWSVRGQGEREAF
TRBJ2-3,TRBV7-9,TRBD2,ASSRRLADFTDTQY
TRBJ2-1,TRBV29-1,.,SVASSPHNEQF
TRBJ2-3,TRBV5-4,TRBD2,ASSGTSGVDTDTQY
TRBJ1-1,TRBV5-1,.,ASARDGYGSNTEAF
TRBJ2-5,TRBV10-3,.,AITHSEQETQY
TRBJ2-7,TRBV7-2,TRBD2,ASSLVGGVRSYEQY
TRBJ1-2,TRBV19,TRBD1,ASSIRQGARKGYT
TRBJ2-7,TRBV4-3,.,ASSQDIGAGQVGLGEQY
TRBJ2-5,TRBV6-2/TRBV6-3,.,ASSTQGPSRGTQY
TRBJ1-2,TRBV27,TRBD1,ASRTGGWGYT
TRBJ1-1,TRBV11-2,TRBD1,ASSSKDRERTEAF
TRBJ1-5,TRBV27,TRBD1,ASSPGTGRSNQPQH
TRBJ2-3,TRBV7-3,TRBD2,ASSPTSGQGQY
TRBJ2-2,TRBV2,.,ASQGSGRYTGELF
TRBJ1-1,TRBV5-1,TRBD1,ASSSTRDSEAF
TRBJ2-2,TRBV28,.,ASNDRPNTGELF
TRBJ2-7,TRBV24-1,.,APGRRYYEQY
TRBJ2-1,TRBV9,TRBD2,ASSLGLAGGTNEQF
TRBJ2-7,TRBV27,.,ASSLRRGYEQY
TRBJ1-6,TRBV5-6,TRBD1,ASRAGGPNSPLH
TRBJ1-3,TRBV2,.,ASSEDVRSGNTIY
TRBJ1-2,TRBV24-1,.,ATSDARARGIYT
TRBJ1-1,TRBV5-4,.,ASSSTRGGTEAF
TRBJ1-6,TRBV4-1,TRBD1,ASSQAYRGVAYNSPLH
TRBJ2-5,TRBV29-1,TRBD1,SAFEGAETQY
TRBJ1-3,TRBV28,TRBD1,ASSYKGQRSGNTIY
TRBJ1-4,TRBV12-3/TRBV12-4,.,ASSLGALLF
TRBJ2-7,TRBV4-1,.,ASSQLTGRSYEQY
TRBJ2-7,TRBV10-3,.,AISPGTRAYEQY
TRBJ1-6,TRBV15,.,ATSLGSSYNSPLH
TRBJ2-1,TRBV30,.,AWSINSYNEQF
TRBJ2-1,TRBV28,TRBD1,ASRDRGYTISYNEQF
TRBJ2-7,TRBV11-3,TRBD1,ASKYGTGVYEQY
TRBJ1-5,TRBV4-1,.,ASSPSGTSQPQH
TRBJ2-7,TRBV4-2,.,ASSQDRQGTGEQY
TRBJ2-5,TRBV19,TRBD1,ASRDRSGQETQY